This section outlines one T cell receptor (beta chain) sequence together with its context. Its specificity is not known. This entry comes from a study of response to subunit inactivated influenza vaccine. TCRdb passed the RT-PCR reads through MiXCR, listing each CDR3 protein once. The sample has over 400,000 distinct CDR3 sequences, approximately 11% seen once. The CDR3 length is 17 residues. Germline assignment: CDR1 KGHSH and CDR2 LQKENI. Trimming took 3 bases from V and 1 from J; bases not matched to a gene: 8. Study-wide results and limits: There was a suggestion from the authors that each seasonal influenza vaccination recruits few new T cells.

Specimen: PBMCs from blood, collected roughly 48 days after vaccination. This receptor was identified in a man aged 45-65 years who received an inactivated influenza vaccine. The J gene is TRBJ1-5, the V gene TRBV18; 8 bases map to TRBD1. As DNA, the CDR3 is TGTGCCAGCTCACCGGGAATGGACAGGGTCAGCAATCAGCCCCAGCATTTT. Protein sequence: CASSPGMDRVSNQPQHF.